This entry concerns a single TCR beta chain. As yet, its antigen is unknown. This CDR3 contains 14 residues. CDR1 is MDHEN, CDR2 SYDVKM, per germline. Trimming removed 2 bases from V and 6 bases from J; junction bases left unmatched: 3. This entry comes from a study of blood T cells in healthy people across ages. Study observations and caveats: The fall in TCR beta diversity per million T cells was roughly linear with age. Any conclusive comparison of naive versus antigen-experienced cells was prevented by using unsorted PBMCs.

PCR was performed a second time for about 7 to 11 cycles using a sample-barcoded 5' primer and a J-beta primer mix. CDR3-containing paired-end reads numbering at least 2.5 million came from each sample. TCRdb ran MiXCR on the 5' RACE reads and lists one entry per CDR3 protein. The data hold 1,100,000 or so distinct CDR3 sequences, with 40% to 50% observed a single time. This receptor was taken from a woman in her sixties in good health. This rearrangement joins TRBV28 to TRBJ2-2, with TRBD1 identical over 7 bases. What was sequenced was blood. CDR3 region: CASSLRQGAGELFF. The CDR3 DNA reads TGTGCCAGCAGTTTAAGGCAGGGGGCCGGGGAGCTGTTTTTT.